This passage covers 21 T cell receptor beta chains from one sample sequenced in a study of OX40 agonist ivuxolimab in advanced cancers. The protocol was immunoSEQ multiplex PCR, while the TCRdb copy is restricted to in-frame clones and leaves out a portion. The data hold 65,000 to 95,000 clones, with about 90% observed a single time. This specimen was CD4+ or CD8+ T cells sorted from blood, taken in a trial of the OX40 agonist ivuxolimab. The receptor set was obtained from an adult with an advanced solid tumor such as melanoma, head and neck, liver or kidney cancer.

The chain couples TRBV25-1 to TRBJ2-5, with TRBD1 as a possible D gene (6 bases). Germline loops: CDR1 MGHDK, CDR2 SYGVNS. The CDR3 runs 15 residues. Trimming cost V 1 base and J 1 base, with 10 bases left between them. This CDR3 is CASSEFLDSQETQYF. The CDR3 DNA reads TGTGCCAGCAGTGAATTTCTGGACAGCCAAGAGACCCAGTACTTC.

The CDR3 here is CASSPPGLEGGELFF. The CDR3 nucleotides read TGTGCCAGCAGCCCCCCGGGACTAGAGGGCGGGGAGCTGTTTTTT. The genes are TRBV7-2 and TRBJ2-2; 8 bases agree with TRBD2. The V segment lost 5 bases and the J segment 7 bases; nucleotides outside the gene matches: 9. Germline lookup yields CDR1 SGHTA and CDR2 FQGNSA. The CDR3 extends over 15 amino acids. Full variable domain (rest looked up from reference TRBV7-2 and TRBJ2-2): GAGVSQSPSNKVTEKGKDVELRCDPISGHTALYWYRQSLGQGLEFLIYFQGNSAPDKSGLPSDRFSAERTGGSVSTLTIQRTQQEDSAVYLCASSPPGLEGGELFFGEGSRLTVL.

This rearrangement joins TRBV5-4 to TRBJ2-7, with D maybe TRBD1 (6 bases). The CDR3 runs 15 residues. V was shortened by 3 bases and J by 5 bases, with 18 bases between the two germline ends. From germline, CDR1 is SGHNT and CDR2 YYREEE (reference sequence). The CDR3 spells CASSSNTGTRNEQYF. In nucleotides, the CDR3 is TGTGCCAGCAGCTCGAATACCGGGACAAGAAACGAGCAGTACTTC.

This chain connects TRBV7-2 to TRBJ1-5; no definite D call. The CDR3 loop spans 15 amino acids. V dropped 2 bases and J dropped 2 bases, with 10 bases sitting between them. CDR1 and CDR2 from the germline V gene are SGHTA and FQGNSA. The CDR3 protein is CASSLRGYGNQPQHF. In nucleotides, the CDR3 is TGTGCCAGCAGCTTACGCGGTTATGGCAATCAGCCCCAGCATTTT.

The genes are TRBV7-3 and TRBJ2-2; D may match TRBD1 or TRBD2 (5 bases each). V lost 2 bases to trimming and J lost 5 bases, with 15 bases between them. CDR1 SGHTA and CDR2 FQGTGA come from the germline V gene. This CDR3 has 16 residues. The CDR3 sequence is CASSLPGPLGTGELFF. DNA of the CDR3: TGTGCCAGCAGCTTACCGGGACCCCTAGGTACCGGGGAGCTGTTTTTT.

The chain is built from TRBV15 and TRBJ2-5, with D possibly matching TRBD2 (5 bases). V was cut by 5 bases and J by 4 bases, with 14 bases left in between. There are 14 residues in the CDR3. Germline lookup yields CDR1 LNHNV and CDR2 YYDKDF (reference sequence). DNA of the CDR3: TGTGCCACCAGCGGTGCTTGGAGCGGAGAGACCCAGTACTTC. This encodes CATSGAWSGETQYF. The full variable domain, in which reference TRBV15 and TRBJ2-5 provide the parts outside the CDR3, is DAMVIQNPRYQVTQFGKPVTLSCSQTLNHNVMYWYQQKSSQAPKLLFHYYDKDFNNEADTPDNFQSRRPNTSFCFLDIRSPGLGDTAMYLCATSGAWSGETQYFGPGTRLLVL.

The V call is TRBV28, the J call TRBJ2-3; tentative D call: TRBD1 (5 bases). CDR1 is MDHEN and CDR2 is SYDVKM in the germline V gene. CDR3 length: 16 residues. V was shortened by 6 bases and J by 6 bases, with 22 bases between the two germline ends. The CDR3 nucleotides are TGTGCCAGCAGCTCCCCAATCCCCGCCAGGGCGGATACGCAGTATTTT. It codes for CASSSPIPARADTQYF.

The chain is built from TRBV6-6 and TRBJ1-2; 7 bases are shared with TRBD1. V shed 9 bases, J shed 5 bases, and the junction held 12 bases outside the gene matches. Germline V gene sequence: CDR1 MNHNY, CDR2 SVGAGI (reference sequence). The CDR3 length is 14 residues. The CDR3 DNA is TGTGCCAGTTCGGGTGGTAGGGGGCCATATGGCTACACCTTC. It encodes CASSGGRGPYGYTF.

This clone was seen only once. The genes are TRBV5-1 and TRBJ2-1; D not resolved. The V gene's germline CDR1 is SGHRS and CDR2 YFSETQ. CDR3 length: 15 residues. V gave up 4 bases and J gave up 2 bases, with 13 bases separating them. The CDR3 here is CASSPRLRTYNEQFF. Written as DNA, the CDR3 is TGCGCCAGCAGCCCCAGATTGAGGACCTACAATGAGCAGTTCTTC.

This chain links TRBV2 with TRBJ1-5; D gene ambiguous. The germline V gene encodes CDR1 SNHLY and CDR2 FYNNEI. The CDR3 consists of 13 residues. The V and J ends lost 7 bases and 4 bases respectively, with 11 bases between them. Here the CDR3 reads CASTYMGNQPQHF. The CDR3 coding sequence is TGTGCCAGCACTTACATGGGAAATCAGCCCCAGCATTTT.

The V call is TRBV19, the J call TRBJ2-5; D gene uncertain. Deletions cut 2 bases from V and 4 bases from J, with 11 bases between. The CDR3 contains 14 residues. Germline V gene sequence: CDR1 LNHDA, CDR2 SQIVND (reference sequence). CDR3 protein: CASSIMGSPETQYF. Here the CDR3 DNA reads TGTGCCAGTAGTATAATGGGCTCCCCAGAGACCCAGTACTTC.

The chain links TRBV29-1 to TRBJ2-7, with a weak D call TRBD1 (6 bases). Germline V gives CDR1 SQVTM, CDR2 ANQGSEA. This CDR3 spans 12 amino acids. V was pared by 4 bases and J by 0 bases, with 7 bases between. This CDR3 reads CSVAGASYEQYF. The CDR3 coding sequence is TGCAGCGTTGCAGGGGCCTCCTACGAGCAGTACTTC.

The V call is TRBV30, the J call TRBJ1-5, with a possible D match to TRBD1 (6 bases). CDR1 is GTSNPN and CDR2 is SVGIG in the germline V gene (reference sequence). Trimming left V 1 base short and J 9 bases short, with 13 bases between. This CDR3 has 13 residues. CDR3 protein: CAWSGTARGPQHF. CDR3 bases: TGTGCCTGGAGTGGGACAGCCAGGGGGCCCCAGCATTTT.

The chain has TRBV27 and TRBJ2-7; D might be TRBD1 (6 bases). The germline V gene has CDR1 MNHEY and CDR2 SMNVEV (reference sequence). This CDR3 has 13 residues. Trimming pared 4 bases from V and 3 bases from J, leaving 10 bases between. CDR3 bases: TGTGCCAGCAGTTCCAAACAGGGCTACGAGCAGTACTTC. This encodes CASSSKQGYEQYF.

The chain carries TRBV7-2 and TRBJ2-2; D call uncertain. The CDR3 extends over 15 amino acids. Trimming cost V 3 bases and J 4 bases, with 12 bases left between them. The germline V gene encodes CDR1 SGHTA and CDR2 FQGNSA. The CDR3 DNA is TGTGCCAGCAGCTTTGTTGGCGGCCTCACCGGGGAGCTGTTTTTT. Residues: CASSFVGGLTGELFF. The whole variable domain, remainder taken from reference TRBV7-2 and TRBJ2-2, is GAGVSQSPSNKVTEKGKDVELRCDPISGHTALYWYRQSLGQGLEFLIYFQGNSAPDKSGLPSDRFSAERTGGSVSTLTIQRTQQEDSAVYLCASSFVGGLTGELFFGEGSRLTVL.

J is TRBJ2-7 and V is TRBV18; D remains unclear. CDR1 is KGHSH, CDR2 LQKENI, per germline. The CDR3 runs to 11 residues. Trimming took off 2 bases at V and 6 bases at J, with 5 bases between the two ends. The CDR3 reads CASSPSLEQYF. As DNA, the CDR3 is TGTGCCAGCTCACCAAGTCTCGAGCAGTACTTC. Together with reference TRBV18 and TRBJ2-7, the CDR3 gives the full variable domain: NAGVMQNPRHLVRRRGQEARLRCSPMKGHSHVYWYRQLPEEGLKFMVYLQKENIIDESGMPKERFSAEFPKEGPSILRIQQVVRGDSAAYFCASSPSLEQYFGPGTRLTVT.

The V gene is TRBV7-2, the J gene TRBJ2-7; maybe TRBD1 (6 bases). Trimming cost V 5 bases and J 4 bases, with 18 bases left between them. CDR3 length: 15 residues. Per the germline V gene, CDR1 is SGHTA and CDR2 is FQGNSA. The CDR3 DNA reads TGTGCCAGCAGCGGACCTCCGGGACAACCTTACGAGCAGTACTTC. Its translation is CASSGPPGQPYEQYF. Full variable domain (missing parts from reference TRBV7-2 and TRBJ2-7): GAGVSQSPSNKVTEKGKDVELRCDPISGHTALYWYRQSLGQGLEFLIYFQGNSAPDKSGLPSDRFSAERTGGSVSTLTIQRTQQEDSAVYLCASSGPPGQPYEQYFGPGTRLTVT.

The sample holds a few counts of this clone. The chain links TRBV7-9 to TRBJ2-7; TRBD1 is a possible D gene (6 bases). Germline V gene lookup returns CDR1 SEHNR and CDR2 FQNEAQ (reference sequence). V lost 1 base, J lost 5 bases, and 15 bases lay in between. This CDR3 has 15 residues. In DNA, the CDR3 is TGTGCCAGCAGCTTAGATACCAGGGGATACCACGAGCAGTACTTC. This sequence encodes CASSLDTRGYHEQYF.

Of note for this clone: Compared with germline, one end of the junction differs, possibly owing to a read error. This chain joins TRBV7-7 and TRBJ1-4, with D unclear. Germline-derived CDR1 and CDR2 are SSHAT and FNYEAQ (reference sequence). The CDR3 length is 13 residues. As DNA, the CDR3 is TGTGCTAGCAGCCCAGAAGTGGGGGAAAAACTGTTTTTT. This encodes CASSPEVGEKLFF.

This sequence joins TRBV28 and TRBJ2-7, with D tentatively TRBD1 (5 bases). V was pared by 3 bases and J by 6 bases, with 18 bases between. The germline V gene has CDR1 MDHEN and CDR2 SYDVKM. The CDR3 consists of 15 residues. The CDR3 sequence: CASSFRRPIRVEQYF. DNA of the CDR3: TGTGCCAGCAGTTTCCGCCGACCGATCAGGGTCGAGCAGTACTTC.

This sequence joins TRBV7-2 and TRBJ1-4, with D possibly TRBD1 on 5 matching bases. CDR3 length: 13 amino acids. Germline CDR1 and CDR2: SGHTA and FQGNSA. Between the trimmed V and J ends, which lost 2 bases and 8 bases, there was a span of 9 bases. CDR3 region: CASSLPGHEKLFF. CDR3 coding DNA: TGTGCCAGCAGCTTACCGGGGCACGAAAAACTGTTTTTT.